This T cell receptor beta chain stems from a study of cytomegalovirus exposure and HLA in healthy donors. Germline V CDR1 and CDR2: LGHNA, YNFKEQ. The CDR3 has 17 amino acids. The junction had 14 bases not matched to a gene; V was cut back by 4 bases and J by 5 bases. Primers: 60 Vbeta forward and 13 Jbeta reverse. This table comes from immunoSEQ multiplex PCR, and its TCRdb copy is limited to in-frame clones, with some not included. The table includes 200,000 or so clones, around 80% detected once. Study conclusions and caveats: It was reported that TCR beta sequences correctly inferred the HLA-A and HLA-B alleles for most subjects. A link between a missense DCLRE1C variant and TCR beta V- and J-gene trimming emerged from a later analysis.

Turning to this clone: Its antigen is as yet unknown.

This clonotype originated in a girl aged 2 to 10 in good health and CMV-seronegative. J is TRBJ2-7 and V is TRBV4-2; 10 nucleotides agree with TRBD2. Sequencing was carried out using PBMCs. The CDR3 coding sequence is TGTGCCAGCAGCCCTCCTTTAGCGGGACTAGCGCCCCACGAGCAGTACTTC. Residues: CASSPPLAGLAPHEQYF.